The rows below give T cell receptor beta chains drawn from one sample of a study of T cells after posttransplantation cyclophosphamide. Assay: immunoSEQ multiplex PCR; the TCRdb copy retains only in-frame clones and omits some. The data hold under 50,000 clones, with 80% to 95% observed a single time. This material consisted of PBMCs, taken less than 70 days after allogeneic stem cell transplant with posttransplant cyclophosphamide. Every receptor here comes from a male patient aged 60 to 75 who received an allogeneic stem cell transplant from a related donor and was CMV-positive. Some of these T cells may belong to the graft donor. Both conserved end residues are trimmed from each CDR3.

v_call cdr3_aa
TRBV28 ASSLGDRNSPLH
TRBV11-3 ASSPVRGRLAGELF
TRBV19 ASSIGNGGGEKLF
TRBV7-7 ASSSDREETQY
TRBV19 ASNLNRGTGELF
TRBV19 ASRRDNSGNTIY
TRBV18 ASSPQRLNSGNTIY
TRBV6-6 ASTLQSSGNTIY
TRBV7-6 ASSLTTGGLNSPLH
TRBV19 ASSMISGGTDTQY
TRBV6-6 ASSYGGQMNTEAF
TRBV18 ASSPNGLRYGYT
TRBV19 ASSIRGDQPQH
TRBV7-9 ASSSGVRNSPLH
TRBV5-1 ASSEREADRVF
TRBV14 ASSQNTGGEAF
TRBV7-9 ASSRDRESSYEQY
TRBV30 AWSRGVNTEAF
TRBV27 ASSQVIHRGGSNEQF
TRBV5-4 ASSWGGDRAYEQY
TRBV7-9 ASSGPGQGNSPLH
TRBV4-2 ASSQEGARGGALETQY
TRBV5-4 ASSRMAGERNTEAF
TRBV5-1 ASSLTPSTDTQY
TRBV7-6 ASSLVPLPGETQY
TRBV27 ASSLKGLDEKLF
TRBV7-8 ASSSPPGTGDNEQF
TRBV7-2 ASSLARETQY
TRBV5-1 ASSLVTGTYGYT
TRBV21-1 ASSKPGDEQF